These 26 T cell receptor beta chains originate from one sample sequenced in a study of blood T cells in healthy people across ages. A second PCR of roughly 7 to 11 cycles used a sample-barcoded 5' primer and a J-beta primer mix. Each CDR3 protein is one row after TCRdb ran MiXCR on the 5' RACE reads. The sample holds hundreds of thousands of distinct CDR3 sequences; about 25% are singletons and the top ten take approximately 8.7%. This sample was shared with a second study, whose subject was T cells of mothers and their children.

Sequencing input: blood. These TCRs come from a boy between 5 and 17 years old in good health.

CDR3 nucleotides: TGTGCCAGCAGTTACTTTGTTCATGAGCAGTTCTTC. This encodes CASSYFVHEQFF. This sequence joins TRBV6-2 or TRBV6-3 and TRBJ2-5; D gene ambiguous. The J call may be wrong; the DNA end is better matched by TRBJ2-1. CDR3 length equals 12 residues. Germline V gene data show CDR1 as MNHEY and CDR2 as SVGEGT.

Note on this clonotype: Compared with germline, one end of the junction differs, possibly owing to a read error. The V call is TRBV7-7, the J call TRBJ2-7; D unresolved. The germline gives CDR1 SSHAT, CDR2 FNYEAQ (reference sequence). This CDR3 has 13 amino acids. CDR3 DNA: TGTGCTAGCAGCTTTAGTCTAAAAACCGAGCAGTACTTC. Protein sequence: CASSFSLKTEQYF.

The chain couples TRBV6-1 to TRBJ1-4, with D possibly TRBD1 on 6 matching bases. CDR1 and CDR2 (germline): MNHNS, SASEGT. CDR3 length: 17 amino acids. Trimming cost V 7 bases and J 7 bases, with 25 bases left between them. CDR3 bases: TGTGCCAGCACCCTCCATGGGGAACAGGGAAAGAGTGAAAAACTGTTTTTT. The encoded protein is CASTLHGEQGKSEKLFF.

The chain carries TRBV30 and TRBJ2-7; D uncertain. V was pared by 0 bases and J by 2 bases, with 8 bases between. Germline V CDR1 and CDR2: GTSNPN, SVGIG (reference sequence). The CDR3 totals 13 residues. This CDR3 reads CAWSVGVPYEQYF. Written as DNA, the CDR3 is TGTGCCTGGAGTGTAGGTGTTCCCTACGAGCAGTACTTC.

This clonotype was seen a few times. V and J are TRBV20-1 and TRBJ1-4, with 7 positions matching TRBD1. Germline V gene lookup returns CDR1 DFQATT and CDR2 SNEGSKA (reference sequence). V lost 1 base and J lost 0; bases outside the gene matches: 2. The CDR3 runs to 15 residues. CDR3 region: CSARGDRATNEKLFF. DNA of the CDR3: TGCAGTGCTAGAGGCGACAGGGCAACTAATGAAAAACTGTTTTTT.

Only a few counts were recorded for this clonotype. This chain links TRBV5-1 with TRBJ2-2, with TRBD1 identical over 8 bases. The germline V gene has CDR1 SGHRS and CDR2 YFSETQ. V was pared by 0 bases and J by 4 bases, with 2 bases of the junction left unmatched. The CDR3 spans 15 residues. CDR3 sequence reads: CASSLGQGFTGELFF. In DNA form, the CDR3 reads TGCGCCAGCAGCTTGGGACAGGGGTTCACCGGGGAGCTGTTTTTT.

This clonotype was seen only a few times. V gene TRBV28 combines with J gene TRBJ2-5; 8 nucleotides align to TRBD2. The J call is uncertain, as TRBJ2-7 better fits the DNA end. Germline V lookup: CDR1 MDHEN, CDR2 SYDVKM. The CDR3 consists of 14 residues. The CDR3 sequence: CASSSQRELDEQYF. CDR3 nucleotides: TGTGCCAGCAGTTCCCAGCGGGAGTTAGACGAGCAGTACTTC.

The V gene is TRBV16, the J gene TRBJ1-2; D remains ambiguous. In germline, CDR1 is KGHSY, CDR2 FQNENV. This CDR3 has 15 amino acids. Trimming removed 0 bases from V and 5 bases from J, with 13 bases in between. Here the CDR3 reads CASSQSPFFGYGYTF. Here the CDR3 DNA reads TGTGCCAGCAGCCAATCGCCCTTTTTTGGTTATGGCTACACCTTC.

This clonotype was seen a handful of times. This chain uses TRBV28 with TRBJ2-3; 7 bases are shared with TRBD2. CDR3 length: 18 residues. V lost 3 bases and J lost 0; bases outside the gene matches: 12. Germline V gene data show CDR1 as MDHEN and CDR2 as SYDVKM. The CDR3 loop is CASSFRIPRGISTDTQYF. CDR3 nucleotide sequence: TGTGCCAGCAGTTTCCGCATACCGCGGGGGATTAGCACAGATACGCAGTATTTT.

The chain has TRBV24-1 and TRBJ2-7, with 7 nucleotides matching TRBD1. With V trimmed by 2 bases and J by 9 bases, 9 bases remained unmatched. The CDR3 totals 14 residues. Germline V gene lookup returns CDR1 KGHDR and CDR2 SFDVKD. CDR3 protein: CATSDYLEGAMQYF. The CDR3 region has the DNA TGTGCCACCAGTGATTACCTTGAGGGGGCAATGCAGTACTTC.

This clonotype was seen a handful of times. The gene calls are TRBV12-3 or TRBV12-4 and TRBJ2-5; TRBD2 agrees at 9 bases. V lost 7 bases and J lost 4; bases outside the gene matches: 4. The CDR3 has 13 amino acids. CDR3 sequence (DNA): TGTGCCAGCAAGGGGCGGGAGGGAGAGACCCAGTACTTC. Its protein product is CASKGREGETQYF.

The CDR3 DNA reads as TGTGCCAGCAGTTACGGACTGGCCAGTTACAATGAGCAGTTCTTC. Encoded protein: CASSYGLASYNEQFF. The V call is TRBV6-6, the J call TRBJ2-1; TRBD2 might be the D (5 bases). This CDR3 has 15 residues. Germline lookup yields CDR1 MNHNY and CDR2 SVGAGI (reference sequence). The V end lost 2 bases, the J end lost 4 bases, and 12 bases lay between the germline ends.

This clonotype was picked up a small number of times. The chain joins TRBV6-1 to TRBJ1-5, with D unresolved. V lost 3 bases and J 7 bases, leaving 4 bases between the germline ends. Per the germline V gene, CDR1 is MNHNS and CDR2 is SASEGT. The CDR3 sequence is 11 residues long. The CDR3 nucleotides are TGTGCCAGCAGTGAGGTACAGCCCCAGCATTTT. Amino acids: CASSEVQPQHF.

This clonotype has a handful of counts. The chain carries TRBV27 and TRBJ1-6; 7 bases agree with TRBD1. With 2 bases clipped from V and 0 bases from J, the junction kept 1 base outside the gene matches. The germline CDR1 and CDR2 sequences are MNHEY and SMNVEV (reference sequence). The CDR3 runs to 16 residues. CDR3 protein: CASSLAGGSYNSPLHF. In DNA, the CDR3 is TGTGCCAGCAGTTTAGCAGGGGGCTCCTATAATTCACCCCTCCACTTT.

The genes are TRBV3-1 and TRBJ2-2; D ambiguous. The V end was cut by 0 bases, the J end by 7 bases, with 9 bases between. The CDR3 has 14 residues. From germline, CDR1 is LGHDT and CDR2 YNNKEL (reference sequence). The CDR3 loop reads CASSQDFPFGELFF. In nucleotides, the CDR3 is TGTGCCAGCAGCCAAGATTTCCCGTTCGGGGAGCTGTTTTTT.

The chain carries TRBV7-9 and TRBJ2-5; either TRBD1 or TRBD2 may fit D (7 bases each). The J call may not be correct, given that the DNA end is closer to TRBJ2-7. Germline V gene data show CDR1 as SEHNR and CDR2 as FQNEAQ (reference sequence). The CDR3 has 13 residues. The DNA for the CDR3 is TGTGCCAGCAGGGGGGGGACAGCGAACGAGCAGTACTTC. As protein: CASRGGTANEQYF.

The chain is built from TRBV7-2 and TRBJ2-5; D remains unclear. V gave up 5 bases and J gave up 7 bases, with 8 bases separating them. This CDR3 comprises 11 residues. The germline V gene has CDR1 SGHTA and CDR2 FQGNSA. The CDR3 loop is CASSPEWTQYF. The CDR3 DNA is TGTGCCAGCAGCCCGGAGTGGACCCAGTACTTC.

This chain uses TRBV4-1 with TRBJ2-5, with 8 bases lining up with TRBD2. The junction had 5 bases not matched to a gene; V was cut back by 5 bases and J by 3 bases. The CDR3 contains 14 residues. Germline loops: CDR1 MGHRA, CDR2 YSYEKL. The CDR3 DNA follows: TGCGCCAGCAGCATCGGACTAGCCGAAGAGACCCAGTACTTC. Protein: CASSIGLAEETQYF.

The genes are TRBV3-1 and TRBJ2-5; D may correspond to TRBD1 or TRBD2 (5 bases each). The J call may be incorrect, as the DNA end agrees better with TRBJ2-7. Germline CDR1 and CDR2: LGHDT and YNNKEL (reference sequence). The CDR3 has 15 residues. This chain's CDR3 is CASFKPGRPFYEQYF. The CDR3 DNA reads TGTGCCAGCTTCAAACCGGGACGTCCCTTCTACGAGCAGTACTTC.

This clonotype has only a few counts. The V and J genes are TRBV7-9 and TRBJ1-4, with TRBD1 matching over 11 bases. The V segment lost 4 bases and the J segment 7 bases; nucleotides outside the gene matches: 8. Germline V gene lookup returns CDR1 SEHNR and CDR2 FQNEAQ (reference sequence). This CDR3 has 16 residues. In DNA form, the CDR3 reads TGTGCCAGCAGCTATGGGGTCGGGACAGGGGGTGAAAAACTGTTTTTT. This sequence encodes CASSYGVGTGGEKLFF.

This clonotype was observed a handful of times. V usage is TRBV20-1 and J usage is TRBJ1-1; weak D call: TRBD1 (5 bases). Between the trimmed V and J ends, which lost 6 bases and 1 base, there was a span of 15 bases. CDR1 and CDR2 (germline): DFQATT, SNEGSKA (reference sequence). The CDR3 consists of 14 residues. CDR3 DNA sequence: TGCAGTGCAACAAGGGGCCCGAGGAACACTGAAGCTTTCTTT. Protein: CSATRGPRNTEAFF.

The V call is TRBV19, the J call TRBJ2-4, with 9 bases lining up with TRBD2. V trimming: 3 bases; J trimming: 6 bases; junction bases outside the gene matches: 15. From germline, CDR1 is LNHDA and CDR2 SQIVND (reference sequence). This CDR3 spans 18 amino acids. The CDR3 bases are TGTGCCAGTAGTATCGCCCTTTGGGTAGCGGGGGCGGTAAACATTCAGTACTTC. Protein product: CASSIALWVAGAVNIQYF.

In this sample, this clonotype turned up a few times. The chain uses TRBV5-6 and TRBJ1-5; D gene unclear. The CDR3 loop spans 15 amino acids. Deletions cut 2 bases from V and 0 bases from J, with 9 bases between. Germline loops: CDR1 SGHDT, CDR2 YYEEEE. The CDR3 reads CASSLITDSNQPQHF. CDR3 nucleotide sequence: TGTGCCAGCAGCTTAATTACGGATAGCAATCAGCCCCAGCATTTT.

CDR3 bases: TGTGCCAGCAGTCACGGGGCTGGGGCCAACGTCCTGACTTTC. It translates to CASSHGAGANVLTF. This rearrangement joins TRBV11-1 to TRBJ2-6; tentatively, D is TRBD2 (5 bases). Per the germline V gene, CDR1 is SGHAT and CDR2 is FQDESV (reference sequence). Trimming removed 6 bases from V and 2 bases from J, with 8 bases in between. The CDR3 has 14 amino acids.

This rearrangement joins TRBV28 to TRBJ2-7; 13 bases fit TRBD2. Germline CDR1 is MDHEN and CDR2 is SYDVKM. This CDR3 region has 18 residues. With 4 bases clipped from V and 5 bases from J, the junction kept 14 bases outside the gene matches. As DNA, the CDR3 is TGTGCCAGCAGTTCCCAACTAGCGGGAGGGCCATCCACCCACGAGCAGTACTTC. It yields the protein CASSSQLAGGPSTHEQYF.

This clonotype was observed a few times. The CDR3 DNA reads TGCAGCGCAAGTGAGTCTAACTATGGCTACACCTTC. It specifies CSASESNYGYTF. This chain links TRBV29-1 with TRBJ1-2; D gene unclear. The ends were cut back, 7 bases at V and 0 bases at J, with 9 bases in the middle. The V gene's germline CDR1 is SQVTM and CDR2 ANQGSEA. This CDR3 region has 12 residues.